Given below is one T cell receptor beta chain in context. In the original processing: For nucleated cells, counts were estimated from reference gene primer amplification. Clones were read by immunoSEQ multiplex PCR, and TCRdb kept only the in-frame ones, dropping some. From that table come the V and J calls and clone size; the DNA was used to work out D and trimming. The sample carries 55,000 to 75,000 clones, approximately 86% recorded once. The CDR3 contains 14 residues. Germline V gives CDR1 SNHLY, CDR2 FYNNEI. The junction had 3 bases not matched to a gene; V was cut back by 5 bases and J by 7 bases. The entry originates in a study of blood T cell repertoires in COVID-19.

The sequencing sample was made of peripheral blood. The receptor comes from a man over 45 with acute or convalescent COVID-19. V usage is TRBV2 and J usage is TRBJ1-4; the match to TRBD1 covers 11 bases. The CDR3 loop reads CASSWTGGPEKLFF. CDR3 DNA sequence: TGTGCCAGCAGTTGGACAGGGGGCCCTGAAAAACTGTTTTTT.